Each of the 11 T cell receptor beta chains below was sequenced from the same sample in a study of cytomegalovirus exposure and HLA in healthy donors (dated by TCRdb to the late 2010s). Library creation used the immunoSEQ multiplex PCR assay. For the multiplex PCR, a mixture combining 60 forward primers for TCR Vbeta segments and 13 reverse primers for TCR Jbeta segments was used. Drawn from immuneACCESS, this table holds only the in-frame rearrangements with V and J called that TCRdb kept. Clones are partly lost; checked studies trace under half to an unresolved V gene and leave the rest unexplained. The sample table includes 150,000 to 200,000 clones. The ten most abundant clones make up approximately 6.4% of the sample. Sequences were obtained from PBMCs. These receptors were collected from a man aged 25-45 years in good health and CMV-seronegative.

CDR3 DNA: TGTGCTAGTGGTTCCGGGACTAGCGGGAACAATGAGCAGTTCTTC. This translates into CASGSGTSGNNEQFF. V is TRBV12-5 and J is TRBJ2-1; TRBD2 matches at 13 bases. The V and J ends lost 4 bases and 5 bases, in that order; junction bases with no gene match: 2. This CDR3 is built from 15 residues. Looked up from germline, CDR1 is LGHNT and CDR2 is FRNRAP.

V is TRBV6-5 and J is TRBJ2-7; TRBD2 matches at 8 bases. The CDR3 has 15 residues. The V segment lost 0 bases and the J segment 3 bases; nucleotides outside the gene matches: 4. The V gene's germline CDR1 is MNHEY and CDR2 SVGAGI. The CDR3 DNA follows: TGTGCCAGCAGTTACTCACCGGGAGGGGGCTACGAGCAGTACTTC. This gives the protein CASSYSPGGGYEQYF.

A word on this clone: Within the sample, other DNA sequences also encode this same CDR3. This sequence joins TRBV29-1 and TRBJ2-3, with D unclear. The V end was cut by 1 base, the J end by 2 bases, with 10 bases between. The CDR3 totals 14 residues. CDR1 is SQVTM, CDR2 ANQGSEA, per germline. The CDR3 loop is CSVEGLADTDTQYF. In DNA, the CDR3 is TGCAGCGTTGAAGGACTGGCAGACACAGATACGCAGTATTTT.

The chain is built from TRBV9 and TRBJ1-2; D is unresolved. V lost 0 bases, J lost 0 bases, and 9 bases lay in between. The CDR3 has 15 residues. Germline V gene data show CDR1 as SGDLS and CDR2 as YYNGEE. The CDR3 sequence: CASSVGEKTNYGYTF. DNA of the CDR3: TGTGCCAGCAGCGTAGGAGAAAAGACTAACTATGGCTACACCTTC.

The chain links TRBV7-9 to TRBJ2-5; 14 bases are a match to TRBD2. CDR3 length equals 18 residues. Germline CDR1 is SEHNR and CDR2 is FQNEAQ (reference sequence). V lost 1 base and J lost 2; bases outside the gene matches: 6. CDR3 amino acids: CASSLGAGLAGVQETQYF. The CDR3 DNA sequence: TGTGCCAGCAGCTTAGGGGCGGGACTAGCGGGAGTACAAGAGACCCAGTACTTC.

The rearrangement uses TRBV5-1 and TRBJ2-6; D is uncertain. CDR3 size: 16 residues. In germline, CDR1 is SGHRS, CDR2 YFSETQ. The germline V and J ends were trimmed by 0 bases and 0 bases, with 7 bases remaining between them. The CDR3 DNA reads TGCGCCAGCAGCTTGGTTGCGGTCTCTGGGGCCAACGTCCTGACTTTC. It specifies CASSLVAVSGANVLTF.

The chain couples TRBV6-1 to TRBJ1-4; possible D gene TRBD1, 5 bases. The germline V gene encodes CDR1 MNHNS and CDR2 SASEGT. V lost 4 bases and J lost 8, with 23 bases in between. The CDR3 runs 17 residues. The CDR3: CASSATPPGRREEKLFF. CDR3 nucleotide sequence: TGTGCCAGCAGTGCCACGCCGCCGGGACGGCGGGAGGAAAAACTGTTTTTT.

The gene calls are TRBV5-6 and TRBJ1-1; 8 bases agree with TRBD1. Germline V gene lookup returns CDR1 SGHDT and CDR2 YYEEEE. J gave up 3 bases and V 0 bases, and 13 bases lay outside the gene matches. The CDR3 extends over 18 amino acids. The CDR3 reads CASSLVLGQGAGDTEAFF. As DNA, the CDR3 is TGTGCCAGCAGCTTGGTTTTGGGGCAGGGGGCAGGTGACACTGAAGCTTTCTTT.

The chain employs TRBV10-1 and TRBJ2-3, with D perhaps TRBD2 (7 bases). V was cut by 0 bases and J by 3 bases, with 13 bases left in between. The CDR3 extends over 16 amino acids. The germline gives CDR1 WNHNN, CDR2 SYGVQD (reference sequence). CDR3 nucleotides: TGCGCCAGCAGTGAGTCGGGGGGGCAGGGAACAGATACGCAGTATTTT. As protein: CASSESGGQGTDTQYF.

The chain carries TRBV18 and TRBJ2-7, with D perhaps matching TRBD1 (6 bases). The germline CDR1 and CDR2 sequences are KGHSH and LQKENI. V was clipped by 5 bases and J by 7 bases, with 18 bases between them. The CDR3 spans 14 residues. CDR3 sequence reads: CASSTYRALREQYF. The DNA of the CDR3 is TGTGCCAGCTCAACGTACAGGGCCCTTAGGGAGCAGTACTTC.

The CDR3 coding sequence is TGCGCCAGCAGCTTTTCGTACCAAGAGACCCAGTACTTC. This gives the protein CASSFSYQETQYF. This sequence joins TRBV5-1 and TRBJ2-5; D not resolved. The germline V gene encodes CDR1 SGHRS and CDR2 YFSETQ. The V and J ends lost 2 bases and 0 bases respectively, with 5 bases between them. This CDR3 has 13 residues.